This TCR beta chain originates from a study of T-cell reconstitution after alpha-beta-depleted transplantation in children. V shed 4 bases and J 6 bases; nucleotides not matched to a gene: 14. This CDR3 is 18 amino acids long. A few counts support this clonotype. It was with unique molecular identifiers that the TCRbeta library was prepared. Via MiXCR, TCRdb re-called the PCR reads, giving one row per CDR3 protein. The sample lists nearly 400,000 distinct CDR3 sequences; about a fifth were seen once. V and J are TRBV12-3 or TRBV12-4 and TRBJ1-5, with 11 bases aligning to TRBD1. The receptor was derived from a human donor who donated a stem cell graft to a child with acute myeloid leukemia. Sequencing used PBMCs from the stem cell graft donor, obtained from the stem cell graft. CDR3 residues: CASSSDPRDRGFRQPQHF. The CDR3 coding sequence is TGTGCCAGCAGTTCCGACCCTCGGGACAGGGGGTTTCGTCAGCCCCAGCATTTT.